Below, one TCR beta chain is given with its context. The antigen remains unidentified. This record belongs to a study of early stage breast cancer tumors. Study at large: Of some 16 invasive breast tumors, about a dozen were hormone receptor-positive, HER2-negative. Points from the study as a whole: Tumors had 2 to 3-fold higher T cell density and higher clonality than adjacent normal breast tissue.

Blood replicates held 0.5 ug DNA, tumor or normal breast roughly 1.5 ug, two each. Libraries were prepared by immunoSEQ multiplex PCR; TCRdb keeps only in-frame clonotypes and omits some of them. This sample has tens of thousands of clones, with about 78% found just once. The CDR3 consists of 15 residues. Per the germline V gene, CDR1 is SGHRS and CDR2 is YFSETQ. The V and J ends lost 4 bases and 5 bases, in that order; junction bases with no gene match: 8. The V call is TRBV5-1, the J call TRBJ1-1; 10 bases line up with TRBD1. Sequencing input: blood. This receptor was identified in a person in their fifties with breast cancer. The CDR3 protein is CASSAGTGVMTEAFF. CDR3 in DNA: TGCGCCAGCAGCGCCGGGACAGGGGTTATGACTGAAGCTTTCTTT. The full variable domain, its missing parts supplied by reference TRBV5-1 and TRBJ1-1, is KAGVTQTPRYLIKTRGQQVTLSCSPISGHRSVSWYQQTPGQGLQFLFEYFSETQRNKGNFPGRFSGRQFSNSRSEMNVSTLELGDSALYLCASSAGTGVMTEAFFGQGTRLTVV.